Shown below are 5 T cell receptor beta chains from a single sample sequenced in a study of prognosis after radiotherapy for stage I lung cancer. Amplification of TCR beta CDR3 from genomic DNA used two-round multiplex PCR. First-round PCR, the initial amplification, used primers specific to each TRBV and TRBJ gene. In TCRdb, the multiplex PCR reads were re-called with MiXCR into one record per CDR3 protein. The sample includes over 50,000 distinct CDR3 sequences, about 37% of them seen just once. Sequenced material: PBMCs, taken before or after stereotactic body radiation therapy (not recorded which). The receptors derive from a donor over 45 with non-small cell lung cancer.

This clonotype was found many times. V is TRBV5-1 and J is TRBJ2-1; D may be TRBD2 (6 bases). Trimming cost V 0 bases and J 12 bases, with 19 bases left between them. CDR1 is SGHRS, CDR2 YFSETQ, per germline. There are 15 residues in the CDR3. The CDR3 DNA sequence: TGCGCCAGCAGCTTGGGGGGCGGGACGAAGGATAGGCAGTTCTTC. It translates to CASSLGGGTKDRQFF.

Concerning this clonotype itself: This is likely a read error, given that the CDR3 carries no conserved phenylalanine or tryptophan at its end. V is TRBV7-2 and J is TRBJ2-3; D is unresolved. This CDR3 has 14 residues. Germline lookup yields CDR1 SGHTA and CDR2 FQGNSA. Trimming shortened V by 3 bases and J by 6 bases, and 13 bases separated the two germline ends. CDR3 nucleotide sequence: TGTGCCAGCAGCTTTAGACCTCTCGGGGATACGCAGTATCTT. Its translation is CASSFRPLGDTQYL.

The chain combines TRBV20-1 with TRBJ2-1, with D possibly TRBD1 on 5 matching bases. V dropped 3 bases and J dropped 13 bases, with 16 bases sitting between them. This CDR3 region has 12 residues. Germline V CDR1 and CDR2: DFQATT, SNEGSKA (reference sequence). Here the CDR3 reads CSASPGFNYQFF. The CDR3 coding sequence is TGCAGTGCTAGTCCAGGGTTCAATTATCAGTTCTTC.

The rearrangement links TRBV7-2 to TRBJ2-5, with unresolved D. V was shortened by 2 bases and J by 4 bases, with 5 bases between the two germline ends. The CDR3 length is 12 residues. CDR1 is SGHTA and CDR2 is FQGNSA in the germline V gene. The CDR3 spells CASSLPRETQYF. The CDR3 nucleotides are TGTGCCAGCAGCTTACCGAGAGAGACCCAGTACTTC.

This clonotype was seen ten or more times. The chain joins TRBV7-2 to TRBJ2-3; 7 nucleotides line up with TRBD1. This CDR3 spans 16 amino acids. The V gene end was trimmed by 0 bases and the J gene end by 1 base; junction bases not matched to a gene: 4. In germline, CDR1 is SGHTA, CDR2 FQGNSA. The CDR3: CASSLALTGGTDTQYF. In DNA form, the CDR3 reads TGTGCCAGCAGCTTAGCGCTAACAGGGGGCACAGATACGCAGTATTTT.